A single TCR beta chain is shown here with its context. Its antigen is unknown. This may stem from a read error, because a much larger clone lies one nucleotide away. Using immunoSEQ multiplex PCR, the repertoire was profiled, and TCRdb retains in-frame clones only, with some absent. The table lists nearly 2,500 clones, about 80% of them singletons. From germline, CDR1 is MNHEY and CDR2 SVGAGI. This CDR3 has 16 residues. The V end lost 2 bases, the J end lost 1 base, and 14 bases lay between the germline ends. The sample comes from a study of brain metastases from non-small cell lung cancer. Whole-study findings and limits: Expanded T-cell clones appeared in more than 60% of brain metastases over primaries. Metastases had sparse T cells but largely shared repertoires with primaries. Compared with primary tumors, brain metastases showed less T-cell infiltration.

The sample consisted of primary lung tumor tissue. The clonotype comes from a donor at least 40 years old with non-small cell lung cancer. V and J are TRBV6-5 and TRBJ1-1, with TRBD1 as a possible D gene (5 bases). CDR3 loop: CASSYRDLSPNTEAFF. The CDR3 DNA is TGTGCCAGCAGTTACCGGGACCTCAGTCCGAACACTGAAGCTTTCTTT.